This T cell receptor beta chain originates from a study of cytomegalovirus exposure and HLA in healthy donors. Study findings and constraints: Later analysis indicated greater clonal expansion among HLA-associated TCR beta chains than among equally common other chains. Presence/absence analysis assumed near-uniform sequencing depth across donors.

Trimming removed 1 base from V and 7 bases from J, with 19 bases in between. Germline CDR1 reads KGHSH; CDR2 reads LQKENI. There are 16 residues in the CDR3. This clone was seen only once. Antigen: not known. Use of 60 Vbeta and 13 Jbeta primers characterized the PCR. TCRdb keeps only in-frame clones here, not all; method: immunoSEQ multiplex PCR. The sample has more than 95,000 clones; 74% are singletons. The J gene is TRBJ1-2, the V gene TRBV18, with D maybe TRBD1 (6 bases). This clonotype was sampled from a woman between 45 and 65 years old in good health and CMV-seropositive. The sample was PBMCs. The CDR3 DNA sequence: TGTGCCAGCTCACCACTAGGGCCAGGGGCGATAGGTGGCTACACCTTC. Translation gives CASSPLGPGAIGGYTF.